The present TCR beta chain was sequenced within a study of PD-1 blockade in classical Hodgkin lymphoma. Whole-study results and caveats: It was reported that newly diagnosed patients had less baseline TCR diversity than healthy donors.

No patient escaped relapse after autologous stem cell transplantation, and brentuximab vedotin exposure varied. Turning to this clone: Its cognate antigen is unknown.

Only in-frame clones appear in the TCRdb table, and some are missing; sequencing was by immunoSEQ multiplex PCR. The sample yields 95,000 to 120,000 clones, 89% seen once. Germline V gene sequence: CDR1 SGHNT, CDR2 YYREEE (reference sequence). The trim removed 3 bases at V and 6 bases at J, leaving 12 bases unmatched. The CDR3 contains 17 residues. The chain carries TRBV5-4 and TRBJ2-4; 10 nucleotides match TRBD2. This TCR was recovered from a human donor with classical Hodgkin lymphoma. The sequencing used peripheral blood mononuclear cells (PBMCs), collected before the second cycle of nivolumab. CDR3: CASSSRSLSGRSNIQYF. CDR3 bases: TGTGCCAGCAGCTCCCGGTCACTTAGCGGGAGGTCAAACATTCAGTACTTC.